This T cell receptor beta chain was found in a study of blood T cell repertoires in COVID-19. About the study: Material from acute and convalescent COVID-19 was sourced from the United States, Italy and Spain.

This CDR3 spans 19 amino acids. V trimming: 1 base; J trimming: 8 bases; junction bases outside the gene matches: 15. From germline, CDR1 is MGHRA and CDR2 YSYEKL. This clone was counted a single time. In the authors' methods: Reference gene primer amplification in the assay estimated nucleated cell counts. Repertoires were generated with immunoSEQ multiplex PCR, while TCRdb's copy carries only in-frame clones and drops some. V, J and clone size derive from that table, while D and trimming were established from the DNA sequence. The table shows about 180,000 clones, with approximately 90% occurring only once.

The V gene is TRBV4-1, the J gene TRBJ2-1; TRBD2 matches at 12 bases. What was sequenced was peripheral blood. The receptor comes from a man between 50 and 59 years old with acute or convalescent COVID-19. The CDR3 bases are TGCGCCAGCAGCCAAGGTTCCGGGGACCTAGCGGGGGGGCCAGATGAGCAGTTCTTC. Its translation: CASSQGSGDLAGGPDEQFF.